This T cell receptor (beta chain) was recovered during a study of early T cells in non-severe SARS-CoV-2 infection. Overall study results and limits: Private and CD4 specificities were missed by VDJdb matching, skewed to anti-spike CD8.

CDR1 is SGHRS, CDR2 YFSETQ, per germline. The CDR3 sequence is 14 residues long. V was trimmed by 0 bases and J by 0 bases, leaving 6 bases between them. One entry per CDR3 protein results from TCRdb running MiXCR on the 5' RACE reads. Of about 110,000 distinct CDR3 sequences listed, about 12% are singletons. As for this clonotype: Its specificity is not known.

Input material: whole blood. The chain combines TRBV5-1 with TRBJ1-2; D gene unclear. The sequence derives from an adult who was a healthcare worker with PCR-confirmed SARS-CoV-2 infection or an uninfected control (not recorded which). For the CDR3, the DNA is TGCGCCAGCAGCTTGGGAAAAGCTAACTATGGCTACACCTTC. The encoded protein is CASSLGKANYGYTF.